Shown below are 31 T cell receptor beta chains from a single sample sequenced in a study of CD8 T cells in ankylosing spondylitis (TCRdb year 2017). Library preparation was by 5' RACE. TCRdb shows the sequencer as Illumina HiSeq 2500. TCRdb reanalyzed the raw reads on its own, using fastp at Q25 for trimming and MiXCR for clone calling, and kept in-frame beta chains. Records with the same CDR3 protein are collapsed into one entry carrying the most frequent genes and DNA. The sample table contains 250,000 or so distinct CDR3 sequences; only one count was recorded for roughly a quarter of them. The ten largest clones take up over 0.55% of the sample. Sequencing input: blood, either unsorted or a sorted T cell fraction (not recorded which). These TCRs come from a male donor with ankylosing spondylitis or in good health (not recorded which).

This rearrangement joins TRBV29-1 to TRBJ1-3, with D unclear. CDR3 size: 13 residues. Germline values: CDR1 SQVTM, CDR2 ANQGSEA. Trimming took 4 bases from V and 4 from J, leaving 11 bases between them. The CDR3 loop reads CSVVMGTGNTIYF. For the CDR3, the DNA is TGCAGCGTTGTAATGGGAACCGGAAACACCATATATTTT.

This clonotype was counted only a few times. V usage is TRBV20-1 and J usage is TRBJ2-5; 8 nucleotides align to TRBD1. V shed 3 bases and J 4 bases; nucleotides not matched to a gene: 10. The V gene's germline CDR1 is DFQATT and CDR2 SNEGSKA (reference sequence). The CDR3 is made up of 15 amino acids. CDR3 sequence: CSASSPGGIRETQYF. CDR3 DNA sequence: TGCAGTGCTAGTTCCCCAGGGGGCATTAGAGAGACCCAGTACTTC.

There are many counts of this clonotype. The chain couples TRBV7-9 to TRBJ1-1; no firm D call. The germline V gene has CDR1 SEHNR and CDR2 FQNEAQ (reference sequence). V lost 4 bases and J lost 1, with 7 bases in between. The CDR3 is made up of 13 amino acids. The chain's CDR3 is CASSYRQNTEAFF. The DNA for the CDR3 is TGTGCCAGCAGCTACAGACAGAACACTGAAGCTTTCTTT.

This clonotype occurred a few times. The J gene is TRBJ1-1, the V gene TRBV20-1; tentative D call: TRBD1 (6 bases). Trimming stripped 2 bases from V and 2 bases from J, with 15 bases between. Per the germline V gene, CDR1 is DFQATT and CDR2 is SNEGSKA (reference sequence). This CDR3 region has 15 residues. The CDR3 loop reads CSARNVRTENTEAFF. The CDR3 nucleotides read TGCAGTGCTAGAAACGTAAGGACAGAAAACACTGAAGCTTTCTTT.

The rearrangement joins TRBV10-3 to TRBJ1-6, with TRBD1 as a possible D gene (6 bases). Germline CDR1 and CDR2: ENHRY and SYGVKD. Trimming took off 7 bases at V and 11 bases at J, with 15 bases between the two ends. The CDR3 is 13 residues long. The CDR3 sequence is CAITDGGQAPLHF. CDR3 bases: TGTGCCATCACGGATGGGGGGCAGGCACCCCTCCACTTT.

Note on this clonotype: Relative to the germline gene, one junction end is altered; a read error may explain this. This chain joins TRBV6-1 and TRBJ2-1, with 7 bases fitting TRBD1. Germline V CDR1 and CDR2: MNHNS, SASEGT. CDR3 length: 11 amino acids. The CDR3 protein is CASSKYRTGGF. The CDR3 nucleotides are TGTGCCAGCAGCAAGTATAGGACAGGCGGGTTC.

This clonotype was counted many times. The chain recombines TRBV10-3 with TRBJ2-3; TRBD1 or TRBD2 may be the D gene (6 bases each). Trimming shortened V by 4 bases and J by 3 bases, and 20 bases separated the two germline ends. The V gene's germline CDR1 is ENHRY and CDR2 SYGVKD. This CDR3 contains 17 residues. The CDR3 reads CAISGGQATRATDTQYF. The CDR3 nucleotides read TGTGCCATCAGTGGGGGACAAGCGACTAGGGCGACAGATACGCAGTATTTT.

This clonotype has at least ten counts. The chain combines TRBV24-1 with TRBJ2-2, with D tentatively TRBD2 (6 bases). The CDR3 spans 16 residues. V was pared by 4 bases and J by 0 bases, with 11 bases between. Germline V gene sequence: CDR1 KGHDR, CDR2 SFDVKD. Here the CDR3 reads CATSDPGRANTGELFF. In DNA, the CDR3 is TGTGCCACCAGTGACCCCGGGAGAGCGAACACCGGGGAGCTGTTTTTT.

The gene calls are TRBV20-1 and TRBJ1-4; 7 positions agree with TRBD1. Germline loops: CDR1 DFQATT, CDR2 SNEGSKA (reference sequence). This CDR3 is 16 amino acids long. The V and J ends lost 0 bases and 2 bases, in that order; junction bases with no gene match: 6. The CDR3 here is CSAREQGNRTNEKLFF. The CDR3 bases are TGCAGTGCTAGAGAACAGGGGAATCGGACTAATGAAAAACTGTTTTTT.

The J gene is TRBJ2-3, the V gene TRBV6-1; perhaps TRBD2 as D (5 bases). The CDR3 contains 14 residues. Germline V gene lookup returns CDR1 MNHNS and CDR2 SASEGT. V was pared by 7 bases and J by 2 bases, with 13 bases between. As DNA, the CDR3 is TGTGCCAGCACCGAGCTAGCATCCACAGATACGCAGTATTTT. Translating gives CASTELASTDTQYF.

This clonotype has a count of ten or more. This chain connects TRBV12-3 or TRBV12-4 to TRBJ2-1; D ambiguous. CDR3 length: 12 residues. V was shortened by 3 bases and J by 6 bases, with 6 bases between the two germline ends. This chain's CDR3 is CASSLRVNEQFF. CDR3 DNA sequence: TGTGCCAGCAGTTTGCGCGTCAATGAGCAGTTCTTC.

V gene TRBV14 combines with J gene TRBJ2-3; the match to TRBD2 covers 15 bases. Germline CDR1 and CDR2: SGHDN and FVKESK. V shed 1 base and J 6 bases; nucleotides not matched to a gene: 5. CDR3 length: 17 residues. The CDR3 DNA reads TGTGCCAGCAGCCAAGTCCCTGGACTAGCGGGGGGGGATACGCAGTATTTT. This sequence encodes CASSQVPGLAGGDTQYF.

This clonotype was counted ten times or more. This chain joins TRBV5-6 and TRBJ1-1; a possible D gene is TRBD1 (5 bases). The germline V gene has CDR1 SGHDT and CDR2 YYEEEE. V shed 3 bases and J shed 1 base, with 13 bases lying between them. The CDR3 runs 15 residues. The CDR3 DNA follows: TGTGCCAGCAGCTACCCCCTAGGACAGAACACTGAAGCTTTCTTT. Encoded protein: CASSYPLGQNTEAFF.

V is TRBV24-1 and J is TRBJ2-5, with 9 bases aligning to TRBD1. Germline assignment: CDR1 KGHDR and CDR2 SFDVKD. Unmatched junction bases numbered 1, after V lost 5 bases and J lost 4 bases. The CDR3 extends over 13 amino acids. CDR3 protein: CATSGQGGETQYF. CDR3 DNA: TGTGCCACCAGTGGACAGGGGGGAGAGACCCAGTACTTC.

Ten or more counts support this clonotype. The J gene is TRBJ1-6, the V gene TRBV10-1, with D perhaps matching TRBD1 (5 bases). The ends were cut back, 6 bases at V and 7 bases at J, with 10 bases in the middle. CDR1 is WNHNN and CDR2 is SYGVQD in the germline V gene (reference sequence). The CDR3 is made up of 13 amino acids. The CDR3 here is CASRRDGNSPLHF. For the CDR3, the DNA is TGCGCCAGCAGGAGGGACGGCAATTCACCCCTCCACTTT.

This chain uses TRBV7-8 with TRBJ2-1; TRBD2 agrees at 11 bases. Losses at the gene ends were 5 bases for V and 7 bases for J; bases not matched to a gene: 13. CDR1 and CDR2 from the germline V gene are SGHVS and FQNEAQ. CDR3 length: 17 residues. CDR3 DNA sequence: TGTGCCAGCAGCCCCCCTCCCCGTAGCGGGGGGGAGAATGAGCAGTTCTTC. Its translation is CASSPPPRSGGENEQFF. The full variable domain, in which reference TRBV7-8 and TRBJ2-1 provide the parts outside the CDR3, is GAGVSQSPRYKVAKRGQDVALRCDPISGHVSLFWYQQALGQGPEFLTYFQNEAQLDKSGLPSDRFFAERPEGSVSTLKIQRTQQEDSAVYLCASSPPPRSGGENEQFFGPGTRLTVL.

In DNA, the CDR3 is TGTGCCAGCAGTTTAGCCACGAACACCGGGGAGCTGTTTTTT. Protein product: CASSLATNTGELFF. The chain couples TRBV12-3 or TRBV12-4 to TRBJ2-2, with D unresolved. The CDR3 totals 14 residues. Trimming cost V 0 bases and J 0 bases, with 2 bases left between them.

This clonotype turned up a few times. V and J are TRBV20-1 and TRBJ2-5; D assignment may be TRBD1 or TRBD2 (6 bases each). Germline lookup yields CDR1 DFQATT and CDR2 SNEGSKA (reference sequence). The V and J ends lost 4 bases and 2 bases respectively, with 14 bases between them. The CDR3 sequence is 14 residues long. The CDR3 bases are TGCAGTGCTAAGTCGGGGGCCCTTCAAGAGACCCAGTACTTC. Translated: CSAKSGALQETQYF.

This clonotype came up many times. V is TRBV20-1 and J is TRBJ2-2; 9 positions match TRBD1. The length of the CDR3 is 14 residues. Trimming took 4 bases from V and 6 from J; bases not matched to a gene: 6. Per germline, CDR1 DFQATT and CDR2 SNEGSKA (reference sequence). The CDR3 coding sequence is TGCAGTGCTAACCGGGACAGGGTCTCCGGGGAGCTGTTTTTT. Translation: CSANRDRVSGELFF.

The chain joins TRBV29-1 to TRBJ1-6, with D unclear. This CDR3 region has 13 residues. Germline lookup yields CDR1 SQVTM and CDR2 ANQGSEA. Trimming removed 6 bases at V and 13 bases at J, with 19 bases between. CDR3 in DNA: TGCAGCGTCGCGGGCCGGGAGGGTTTCCCCCTCCACTTT. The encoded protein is CSVAGREGFPLHF. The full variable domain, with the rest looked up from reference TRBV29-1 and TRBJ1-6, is SAVISQKPSRDICQRGTSLTIQCQVDSQVTMMFWYRQQPGQSLTLIATANQGSEATYESGFVIDKFPISRPNLTFSTLTVSNMSPEDSSIYLCSVAGREGFPLHFGNGTRLTVT.

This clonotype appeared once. The CDR3 loop reads CSAIRAPTDTQYF. CDR3 DNA: TGCAGTGCTATCAGGGCACCTACAGATACGCAGTATTTT. The J gene is TRBJ2-3, the V gene TRBV20-1; tentative D call: TRBD1 (5 bases). Trimming took off 4 bases at V and 3 bases at J, with 11 bases between the two ends. CDR3 length: 13 residues. The germline CDR1 and CDR2 sequences are DFQATT and SNEGSKA (reference sequence).

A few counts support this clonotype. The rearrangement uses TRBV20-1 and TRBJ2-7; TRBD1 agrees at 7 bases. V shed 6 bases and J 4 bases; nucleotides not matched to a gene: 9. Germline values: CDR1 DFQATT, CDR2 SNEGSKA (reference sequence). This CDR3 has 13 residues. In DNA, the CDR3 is TGCAGTGCCCACCGGGACAGAGTATACGAGCAGTACTTC. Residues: CSAHRDRVYEQYF.

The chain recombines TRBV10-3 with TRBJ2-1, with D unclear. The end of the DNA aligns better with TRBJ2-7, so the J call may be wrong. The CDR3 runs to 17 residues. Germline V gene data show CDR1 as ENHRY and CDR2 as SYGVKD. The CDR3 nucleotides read TGTGCCATCAGTGAGTCCCCGCCGAACGACCCAGGAGATGAGCAGTACTTC. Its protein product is CAISESPPNDPGDEQYF.

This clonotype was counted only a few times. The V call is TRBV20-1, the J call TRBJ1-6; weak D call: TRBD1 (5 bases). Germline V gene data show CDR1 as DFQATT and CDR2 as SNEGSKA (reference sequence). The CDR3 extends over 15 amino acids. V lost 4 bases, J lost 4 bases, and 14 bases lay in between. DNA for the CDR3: TGCAGTGCTATTGATCCGGGACTGTATAATTCACCCCTCCACTTT. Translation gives CSAIDPGLYNSPLHF.

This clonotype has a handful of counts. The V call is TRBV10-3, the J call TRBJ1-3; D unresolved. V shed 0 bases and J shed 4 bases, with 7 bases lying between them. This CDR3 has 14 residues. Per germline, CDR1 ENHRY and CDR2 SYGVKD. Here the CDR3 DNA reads TGTGCCATCAGTGAGTCCGTCTCCGGAAACACCATATATTTT. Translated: CAISESVSGNTIYF.

In DNA, the CDR3 is TGCAGTGCTAGCGGTGAAGAGAACACCGGGGAGCTGTTTTTT. It translates to CSASGEENTGELFF. This sequence joins TRBV20-1 and TRBJ2-2, with D unresolved. V was clipped by 3 bases and J by 1 base, with 9 bases between them. The CDR3 spans 14 residues. In germline, CDR1 is DFQATT, CDR2 SNEGSKA (reference sequence).

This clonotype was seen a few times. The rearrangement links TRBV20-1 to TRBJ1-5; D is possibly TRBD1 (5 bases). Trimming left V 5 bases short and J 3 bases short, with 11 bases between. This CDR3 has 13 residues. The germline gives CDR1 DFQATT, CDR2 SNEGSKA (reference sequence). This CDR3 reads CSALQGPNQPQHF. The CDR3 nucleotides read TGCAGTGCTTTGCAGGGCCCCAATCAGCCCCAGCATTTT.

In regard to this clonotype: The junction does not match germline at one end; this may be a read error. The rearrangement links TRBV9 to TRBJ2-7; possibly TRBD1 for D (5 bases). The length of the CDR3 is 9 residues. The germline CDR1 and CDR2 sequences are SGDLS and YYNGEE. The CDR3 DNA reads TGTGCCAGCAGCGTAGCTAGACAGTTC. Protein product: CASSVARQF.

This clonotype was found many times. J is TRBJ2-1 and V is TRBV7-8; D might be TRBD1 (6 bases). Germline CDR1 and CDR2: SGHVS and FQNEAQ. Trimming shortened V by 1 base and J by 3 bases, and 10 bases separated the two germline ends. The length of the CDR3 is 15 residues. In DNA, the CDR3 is TGTGCCAGCAGCTTAGACGACAGGAACTACAATGAGCAGTTCTTC. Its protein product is CASSLDDRNYNEQFF.

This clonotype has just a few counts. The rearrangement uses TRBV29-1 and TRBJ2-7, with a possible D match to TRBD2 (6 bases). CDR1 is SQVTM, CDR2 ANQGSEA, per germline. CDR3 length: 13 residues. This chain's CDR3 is CTLGDSGFCEQYF. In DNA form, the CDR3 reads TGCACCCTGGGGGATAGCGGTTTCTGCGAGCAGTACTTC.

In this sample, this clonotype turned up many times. CDR3 loop: CASSLGRGDEQFF. The CDR3 nucleotides read TGTGCCAGCAGTTTAGGGCGGGGGGATGAGCAGTTCTTC. The chain links TRBV12-3 or TRBV12-4 to TRBJ2-1, with TRBD2 matching over 8 bases. V lost 1 base and J lost 8; bases outside the gene matches: 1. The CDR3 runs 13 residues.